This TCR beta chain was identified in a study of control samples from healthy donors and cancer patients. CDR1 and CDR2 (germline): MNHNS, SASEGT. This CDR3 region has 12 residues. The ends were cut back, 2 bases at V and 4 bases at J, with 6 bases in the middle. Points on this clone: The same CDR3 is also encoded by other DNA sequences in this sample.

Using immunoSEQ multiplex PCR, the repertoire was profiled, and TCRdb retains in-frame clones only, with some absent. The data show about 98,000 clones, around 80% seen once. The rearrangement uses TRBV6-1 and TRBJ2-7, with D perhaps matching TRBD1 (5 bases). This receptor was taken from a woman aged 30 to 39 in good health. The sequencing input was blood. The CDR3 coding sequence is TGTGCCAGCAGTGAACAGGGTTACGAGCAGTACTTC. Protein product: CASSEQGYEQYF.